This entry features one T cell receptor (beta chain) sequence. This record comes from a study of blood T cell repertoires in COVID-19. Whole-study context: Spain, Italy and the United States supplied samples that represented acute and convalescent COVID-19.

Per germline, CDR1 MNHNS and CDR2 SASEGT. With 3 bases clipped from V and 10 bases from J, the junction kept 6 bases outside the gene matches. CDR3 length equals 13 residues. Original processing notes: Amplification of reference gene primers provided the estimated nucleated cell counts. Clones were sequenced by immunoSEQ multiplex PCR, and TCRdb holds only the in-frame ones, with some missing. V and J calls and clone size are given by that table; D and trimming were obtained from the DNA. The sample lists tens of thousands of clones, about 85% occurring once. This sequence joins TRBV6-1 and TRBJ2-1; the match to TRBD1 covers 7 bases. The sample consisted of peripheral blood. The sequence was collected from a human donor in a cohort sampled during active COVID-19. The DNA for the CDR3 is TGTGCCAGCAGTGAGACAGGGTTAGGGGAGCAGTTCTTC. Its protein product is CASSETGLGEQFF.